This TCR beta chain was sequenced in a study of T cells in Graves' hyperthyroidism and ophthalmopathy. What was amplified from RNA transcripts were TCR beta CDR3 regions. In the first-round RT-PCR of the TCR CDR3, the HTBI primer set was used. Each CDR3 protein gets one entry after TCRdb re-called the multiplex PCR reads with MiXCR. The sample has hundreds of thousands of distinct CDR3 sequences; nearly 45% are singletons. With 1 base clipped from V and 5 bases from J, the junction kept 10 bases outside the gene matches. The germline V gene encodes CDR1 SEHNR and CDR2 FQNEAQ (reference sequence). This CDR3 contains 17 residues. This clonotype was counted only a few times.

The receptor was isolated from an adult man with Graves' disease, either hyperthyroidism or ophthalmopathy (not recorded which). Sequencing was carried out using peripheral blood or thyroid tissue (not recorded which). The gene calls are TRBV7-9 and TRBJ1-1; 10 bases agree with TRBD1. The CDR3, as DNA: TGTGCCAGCAGCTTAGGAGAGACAGGGGGCTGGGGAACTGAAGCTTTCTTT. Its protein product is CASSLGETGGWGTEAFF. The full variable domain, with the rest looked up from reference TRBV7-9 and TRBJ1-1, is DTGVSQNPRHKITKRGQNVTFRCDPISEHNRLYWYRQTLGQGPEFLTYFQNEAQLEKSRLLSDRFSAERPKGSFSTLEIQRTEQGDSAMYLCASSLGETGGWGTEAFFGQGTRLTVV.